Following are 10 T cell receptor beta chains from one sample sequenced in a study of blood T cell repertoires in COVID-19. Sequencing was performed with immunoSEQ multiplex PCR; in TCRdb, only in-frame clones are kept and a portion is missing. The sample has about 75,000 clones, 70% to 90% seen once. Sequenced material: peripheral blood. The source is a human donor in a cohort sampled during active COVID-19.

The chain is built from TRBV7-2 and TRBJ2-5, with D tentatively TRBD1 (6 bases). V was cut by 3 bases and J by 2 bases, with 13 bases left in between. The germline gives CDR1 SGHTA, CDR2 FQGNSA. The CDR3 covers 15 residues. CDR3 nucleotide sequence: TGTGCCAGCAGCTTCTGGGCAGGGGCACAAGAGACCCAGTACTTC. Amino acid sequence: CASSFWAGAQETQYF. Complete variable domain (other parts from reference TRBV7-2 and TRBJ2-5): GAGVSQSPSNKVTEKGKDVELRCDPISGHTALYWYRQSLGQGLEFLIYFQGNSAPDKSGLPSDRFSAERTGGSVSTLTIQRTQQEDSAVYLCASSFWAGAQETQYFGPGTRLLVL.

This clone occurred a few times. This chain uses TRBV10-1 with TRBJ2-1; 10 nucleotides align to TRBD2. Looked up from germline, CDR1 is WNHNN and CDR2 is SYGVQD (reference sequence). The CDR3 runs 14 residues. Germline trimming cut 11 bases from V and 4 bases from J; bases unmatched to any gene: 8. The CDR3 DNA is TGCGCCGGTGGTGGACTAGCGGATTACAATGAGCAGTTCTTC. Its translation: CAGGGLADYNEQFF.

The chain uses TRBV5-1 and TRBJ2-7; tentative D call: TRBD2 (5 bases). Trimming took off 3 bases at V and 6 bases at J, with 10 bases between the two ends. Germline V CDR1 and CDR2: SGHRS, YFSETQ. The CDR3 spans 12 residues. DNA of the CDR3: TGCGCCAGCAGCTCTGGAGGTCGCGAGCAGTACTTC. Protein product: CASSSGGREQYF.

This chain joins TRBV6-1 and TRBJ2-3; the match to TRBD2 covers 7 bases. The V segment lost 3 bases and the J segment 1 base; nucleotides outside the gene matches: 10. This CDR3 region has 17 residues. Germline assignment: CDR1 MNHNS and CDR2 SASEGT. The CDR3 DNA is TGTGCCAGCAGTGAGTTTCGGCGGGAGCGGGGCACAGATACGCAGTATTTT. It specifies CASSEFRRERGTDTQYF.

This sequence joins TRBV3-1 (or the pseudogene TRBV3-2) and TRBJ2-5; D gene unclear. The CDR3 is 16 amino acids. Germline V gene data show CDR1 as LGHDT and CDR2 as YNNKEL (reference sequence). V lost 0 bases and J 3 bases, leaving 14 bases between the germline ends. The CDR3 loop is CASSQDPSAHKETQYF. The CDR3 nucleotides are TGTGCCAGCAGCCAAGATCCGTCAGCGCATAAAGAGACCCAGTACTTC.

The chain employs TRBV19 and TRBJ2-1; 12 bases are shared with TRBD2. Germline CDR1 is LNHDA and CDR2 is SQIVND (reference sequence). CDR3 length equals 16 residues. V shed 5 bases and J 0 bases; nucleotides not matched to a gene: 2. This CDR3 is CASSRTSGASYNEQFF. CDR3 DNA: TGTGCCAGTAGTCGGACTAGCGGGGCCTCCTACAATGAGCAGTTCTTC.

Only one count was recorded for this clone. This chain joins TRBV29-1 and TRBJ2-5; the match to TRBD1 covers 7 bases. CDR3 size: 12 residues. J lost 2 bases, V lost 7 bases, and 4 bases had no gene match. The V gene's germline CDR1 is SQVTM and CDR2 ANQGSEA. The CDR3 loop is CSAGQKQETQYF. As DNA, the CDR3 is TGCAGCGCGGGACAGAAGCAAGAGACCCAGTACTTC.

The chain couples TRBV5-8 to TRBJ1-5; D remains ambiguous. Per germline, CDR1 SGHTS and CDR2 YDEGEE. Trimming removed 1 base from V and 0 bases from J, with 8 bases in between. The CDR3 runs 15 residues. CDR3 nucleotides: TGTGCCAGCAGCTTGTGGGGAGATAGCAATCAGCCCCAGCATTTT. It yields the protein CASSLWGDSNQPQHF.

The rearrangement uses TRBV11-3 and TRBJ2-7; possibly TRBD2 for D (6 bases). CDR3 size: 15 residues. The germline CDR1 and CDR2 sequences are SGHNT and YENEEA. V gave up 8 bases and J gave up 2 bases, with 19 bases separating them. CDR3 nucleotides: TGTGCCAGCTTGGAAACCGGGACTGGAACCTACGAGCAGTACTTC. Amino acids: CASLETGTGTYEQYF.

The V and J genes are TRBV4-1 and TRBJ1-2, with D possibly matching TRBD1 (5 bases). The CDR3 has 14 residues. The germline CDR1 and CDR2 sequences are MGHRA and YSYEKL. Trimming took 0 bases from V and 4 from J, leaving 9 bases between them. The DNA for the CDR3 is TGCGCCAGCAGCCAAGATACGGGGGTCTATGGCTACACCTTC. Its protein product is CASSQDTGVYGYTF.